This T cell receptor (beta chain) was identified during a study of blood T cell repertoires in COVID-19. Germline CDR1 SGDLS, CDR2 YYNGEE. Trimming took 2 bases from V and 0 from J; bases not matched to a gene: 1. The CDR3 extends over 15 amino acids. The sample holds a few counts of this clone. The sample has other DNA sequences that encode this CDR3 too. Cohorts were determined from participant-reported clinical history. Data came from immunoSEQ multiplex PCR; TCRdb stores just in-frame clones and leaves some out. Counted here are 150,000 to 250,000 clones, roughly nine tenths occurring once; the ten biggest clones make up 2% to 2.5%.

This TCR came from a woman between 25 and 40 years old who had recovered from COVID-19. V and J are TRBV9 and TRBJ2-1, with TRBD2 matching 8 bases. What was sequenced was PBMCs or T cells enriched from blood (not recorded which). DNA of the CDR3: TGTGCCAGCAGCGTTAGCGGGATCTCCTACAATGAGCAGTTCTTC. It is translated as CASSVSGISYNEQFF.